The 20 T cell receptor beta chains listed next were all sequenced from one sample in a study of blood T cell repertoires in COVID-19 (dated by TCRdb to 2020 to 2022). Library creation used the immunoSEQ multiplex PCR assay. What TCRdb holds here is the immuneACCESS table cut down to in-frame rearrangements. Part of the clones is not present; checked against another copy, under half of the missing clones reflect an unresolved V gene, and the others are unexplained. Here the sample has 270,000 or so clones; more than 75% occur a single time. The biggest ten clones account for about 6.2% of the sample. Sequencing input: PBMCs or T cells enriched from blood (not recorded which). The receptors shown here come from a woman in her forties or fifties who had been exposed to COVID-19.

The chain joins TRBV6-5 to TRBJ1-2; D unclear. Germline assignment: CDR1 MNHEY and CDR2 SVGAGI. Trimming removed 7 bases from V and 5 bases from J, with 14 bases in between. The CDR3 is 13 amino acids. This CDR3 is CASTPGSTYGYTF. The CDR3, as DNA: TGTGCCAGCACCCCGGGATCTACTTATGGCTACACCTTC.

The rearrangement uses TRBV21-1 and TRBJ2-2; the table's D call TRBD1 went unverified against the DNA. TRBV21-1 is a pseudogene locus. CDR3 size: 18 residues. The CDR3 is CASSKLQTPRANTGELFF. The CDR3 bases are TGTGCCAGCAGCAAACTTCAGACACCACGAGCGAACACCGGGGAGCTGTTTTTT.

The table lists this clone with a count of one. This chain links TRBV21-1 with TRBJ1-1; the table calls TRBD1, which could not be checked here. TRBV21-1 is given as a pseudogene. The CDR3 loop spans 13 amino acids. CDR3 sequence (DNA): TGTGCCAGAGGACAGGGGATAAACACTGAAGCTTTCTTT. It specifies CARGQGINTEAFF.

The V call is TRBV18, the J call TRBJ1-1, with D maybe TRBD1 (5 bases). From germline, CDR1 is KGHSH and CDR2 LQKENI. V lost 4 bases, J lost 0 bases, and 9 bases lay in between. There are 14 residues in the CDR3. This chain's CDR3 is CASSLRQMNTEAFF. The DNA of the CDR3 is TGTGCCAGCTCACTCCGACAGATGAACACTGAAGCTTTCTTT.

This rearrangement joins TRBV19 to TRBJ2-5; TRBD2 aligns across 14 bases. The ends lost 3 bases at V and 7 bases at J; junction bases unmatched: 7. Germline lookup yields CDR1 LNHDA and CDR2 SQIVND (reference sequence). The CDR3 runs to 16 residues. This CDR3 reads CASSMTSGGAVATQYF. Written as DNA, the CDR3 is TGTGCCAGTAGTATGACTAGCGGGGGGGCGGTGGCGACCCAGTACTTC.

The V gene is TRBV5-4, the J gene TRBJ1-6, with D perhaps matching TRBD1 (6 bases). Trimming left V 4 bases short and J 1 base short, with 24 bases between. The CDR3 contains 20 residues. Germline assignment: CDR1 SGHNT and CDR2 YYREEE (reference sequence). The CDR3 loop reads CASSLGTGGLGRSYNSPLHF. CDR3 bases: TGTGCCAGCAGCCTGGGTACGGGGGGCTTGGGAAGGTCCTATAATTCACCCCTCCACTTT.

This clone has a single count. This chain links TRBV12-3 or TRBV12-4 with TRBJ2-7; TRBD1 might be the D (6 bases). V gave up 6 bases and J gave up 5 bases, with 11 bases separating them. CDR3 length: 12 amino acids. The CDR3 nucleotides are TGTGCCAGCAGCCCCAACAGGGACGAGCAGTACTTC. It codes for CASSPNRDEQYF.

Regarding this clone: Other DNA sequences of this sample code for an identical CDR3. The chain combines TRBV7-2 with TRBJ1-5; no definite D call. V was trimmed by 3 bases and J by 4 bases, leaving 7 bases between them. The germline gives CDR1 SGHTA, CDR2 FQGNSA. The CDR3 contains 13 residues. CDR3 amino acids: CASSLSTNQPQHF. CDR3 nucleotides: TGTGCCAGCAGCTTGAGTACGAATCAGCCCCAGCATTTT.

Written as DNA, the CDR3 is TGTGCCAGCAGCCGGACTAGCGGGGGTTACTACGAGCAGTACTTC. Its protein product is CASSRTSGGYYEQYF. The chain is built from TRBV14 and TRBJ2-7; 13 bases align to TRBD2. Trimming cost V 4 bases and J 3 bases; bases outside gene matches: 3. Germline V lookup: CDR1 SGHDN, CDR2 FVKESK. The CDR3 has 15 amino acids.

This rearrangement joins TRBV9 to TRBJ2-3; TRBD2 might be the D (6 bases). Germline V CDR1 and CDR2: SGDLS, YYNGEE. V lost 2 bases, J lost 0 bases, and 16 bases lay in between. This CDR3 region has 17 residues. The CDR3 is CASSVGGALPSTDTQYF. CDR3 nucleotide sequence: TGTGCCAGCAGCGTGGGCGGGGCACTTCCTAGCACAGATACGCAGTATTTT.

The chain joins TRBV2 to TRBJ1-5, with 7 bases lining up with TRBD1. V was clipped by 5 bases and J by 4 bases; unmatched bases: 5. The CDR3 loop spans 14 amino acids. CDR1 and CDR2 from the germline V gene are SNHLY and FYNNEI. Here the CDR3 reads CASSSDRVNQPQHF. CDR3 sequence (DNA): TGTGCCAGCAGTTCCGACAGGGTAAATCAGCCCCAGCATTTT.

V usage is TRBV30 and J usage is TRBJ1-4; D is unclear. The V and J ends lost 0 bases and 5 bases respectively, with 10 bases between them. The CDR3 runs 14 residues. Germline lookup yields CDR1 GTSNPN and CDR2 SVGIG (reference sequence). The CDR3 bases are TGTGCCTGGAGTGTAACCAGAGCGAATGAAAAACTGTTTTTT. It specifies CAWSVTRANEKLFF. Full variable domain (rest looked up from reference TRBV30 and TRBJ1-4): SQTIHQWPATLVQPVGSPLSLECTVEGTSNPNLYWYRQAAGRGLQLLFYSVGIGQISSEVPQNLSASRPQDRQFILSSKKLLLSDSGFYLCAWSVTRANEKLFFGSGTQLSVL.

A few counts support this clone. The J gene is TRBJ2-7, the V gene TRBV25-1, with 9 bases matching TRBD2. Losses at the gene ends were 7 bases for V and 5 bases for J; bases not matched to a gene: 9. CDR1 is MGHDK and CDR2 is SYGVNS in the germline V gene. This CDR3 has 14 amino acids. CDR3 loop: CASTNSGGNHEQYF. The CDR3, as DNA: TGTGCCAGCACGAATAGCGGGGGTAACCACGAGCAGTACTTC.

The chain carries TRBV10-2 and TRBJ1-2, with 10 bases aligning to TRBD1. J lost 5 bases, V lost 0 bases, and 9 bases had no gene match. Germline CDR1 is WSHSY and CDR2 is SAAADI. The CDR3 covers 17 residues. The CDR3 coding sequence is TGCGCCAGCAGTGAGTCGATCCCGGGACAGGGGCGTTATGGCTACACCTTC. The encoded protein is CASSESIPGQGRYGYTF.

V and J are TRBV9 and TRBJ2-6; 8 positions agree with TRBD1. The V gene's germline CDR1 is SGDLS and CDR2 YYNGEE. Trimming removed 1 base from V and 0 bases from J; junction bases left unmatched: 3. The CDR3 is 17 residues long. The CDR3 bases are TGTGCCAGCAGCGTAACAGGGGGAGGCTCTGGGGCCAACGTCCTGACTTTC. As protein: CASSVTGGGSGANVLTF.

The chain links TRBV5-4 to TRBJ2-5; 7 bases align to TRBD1. This CDR3 region has 14 residues. Germline CDR1 and CDR2: SGHNT and YYREEE (reference sequence). J was trimmed by 2 bases and V by 4 bases; bases with no gene match: 5. The CDR3 region is CASSPGTEQETQYF. CDR3 nucleotides: TGTGCCAGCAGCCCAGGGACAGAACAAGAGACCCAGTACTTC.

This clone was detected a few times. The chain links TRBV4-2 to TRBJ2-2, with D possibly being TRBD2 (5 bases). Trimming shortened V by 1 base and J by 5 bases, and 14 bases separated the two germline ends. Germline lookup yields CDR1 LGHNA and CDR2 YNFKEQ. The CDR3 is made up of 16 amino acids. CDR3 amino acids: CASSQAVGSGTGELFF. The DNA for the CDR3 is TGTGCCAGCAGCCAAGCGGTAGGGTCGGGGACCGGGGAGCTGTTTTTT.

This chain joins TRBV11-2 and TRBJ1-5; D remains unclear. The germline V gene has CDR1 SGHAT and CDR2 FQNNGV. The CDR3 length is 13 residues. V lost 5 bases and J 3 bases, leaving 8 bases between the germline ends. Here the CDR3 reads CASSVGVNQPQHF. The DNA of the CDR3 is TGTGCCAGCAGCGTAGGAGTCAATCAGCCCCAGCATTTT.

The J gene is TRBJ2-5, the V gene TRBV19, with D possibly being TRBD1 (6 bases). V was shortened by 3 bases and J by 5 bases, with 19 bases between the two germline ends. The CDR3 is 16 amino acids. In germline, CDR1 is LNHDA, CDR2 SQIVND (reference sequence). CDR3: CASSIRSGVGLETQYF. In DNA form, the CDR3 reads TGTGCCAGTAGTATCCGGTCAGGGGTTGGTCTGGAGACCCAGTACTTC.

The J gene is TRBJ2-1, the V gene TRBV2, with 14 bases lining up with TRBD2. The V gene end was trimmed by 6 bases and the J gene end by 9 bases; junction bases not matched to a gene: 7. Germline CDR1 reads SNHLY; CDR2 reads FYNNEI. The CDR3 length is 15 residues. In DNA, the CDR3 is TGTGCCAGCAGGCTGACTAGCGGGGGGGCCGGTGAGCAGTTCTTC. Amino acid sequence: CASRLTSGGAGEQFF.